Each of the 5 T cell receptor beta chains below was sequenced from the same sample in a study of blood T cell repertoires in COVID-19. Profiling relied on immunoSEQ multiplex PCR, and the TCRdb table lists in-frame clones only, not all of them. The table includes about 38,000 clones, just under 95% detected once. Sequenced: peripheral blood. The receptors shown here come from a human donor with active COVID-19. The donor label of this sample is uncertain.

This chain joins TRBV27 and TRBJ2-7, with 9 bases identical to TRBD1. The CDR3 is 14 residues long. Germline V CDR1 and CDR2: MNHEY, SMNVEV (reference sequence). After removal of 5 bases from V and 3 bases from J, the junction contained 5 bases not matched to a gene. CDR3 nucleotides: TGTGCCAGCAGTAAACAGGGGGCTTTCTACGAGCAGTACTTC. This translates into CASSKQGAFYEQYF.

V gene TRBV11-2 combines with J gene TRBJ1-1; D ambiguous. Germline V gene data show CDR1 as SGHAT and CDR2 as FQNNGV. Trimming took off 6 bases at V and 3 bases at J, with 17 bases between the two ends. CDR3 length: 15 amino acids. The CDR3 nucleotides are TGTGCCAGCAGACTCATATTACAGTACGACACTGAAGCTTTCTTT. Translated: CASRLILQYDTEAFF. Full variable domain (outside the CDR3, taken from reference TRBV11-2 and TRBJ1-1): EAGVAQSPRYKIIEKRQSVAFWCNPISGHATLYWYQQILGQGPKLLIQFQNNGVVDDSQLPKDRFSAERLKGVDSTLKIQPAKLEDSAVYLCASRLILQYDTEAFFGQGTRLTVV.

The gene calls are TRBV12-3 or TRBV12-4 and TRBJ2-7, with D perhaps matching TRBD2 (6 bases). The CDR3 is 12 amino acids. Trimming cost V 6 bases and J 3 bases, with 9 bases left between them. The chain's CDR3 is CASRGDFYEQYF. The CDR3 nucleotides read TGTGCCAGCAGGGGGGACTTCTACGAGCAGTACTTC.

V gene TRBV9 combines with J gene TRBJ2-1; 8 bases are shared with TRBD2. J was trimmed by 0 bases and V by 3 bases; bases with no gene match: 5. The CDR3 loop spans 16 amino acids. Germline CDR1 is SGDLS and CDR2 is YYNGEE. The CDR3, as DNA: TGTGCCAGCAGCGGGGAGGGACTAGACTCCTACAATGAGCAGTTCTTC. Translating it yields CASSGEGLDSYNEQFF.

This clone was detected only a few times. The rearrangement uses TRBV27 and TRBJ2-7; TRBD1 aligns across 11 bases. Germline-derived CDR1 and CDR2 are MNHEY and SMNVEV (reference sequence). The CDR3 contains 13 residues. V gave up 6 bases and J gave up 4 bases; unmatched junction bases: 2. The CDR3 loop reads CASRDRGLYEQYF. The CDR3 DNA sequence: TGTGCCAGCAGGGACAGGGGGCTTTACGAGCAGTACTTC.